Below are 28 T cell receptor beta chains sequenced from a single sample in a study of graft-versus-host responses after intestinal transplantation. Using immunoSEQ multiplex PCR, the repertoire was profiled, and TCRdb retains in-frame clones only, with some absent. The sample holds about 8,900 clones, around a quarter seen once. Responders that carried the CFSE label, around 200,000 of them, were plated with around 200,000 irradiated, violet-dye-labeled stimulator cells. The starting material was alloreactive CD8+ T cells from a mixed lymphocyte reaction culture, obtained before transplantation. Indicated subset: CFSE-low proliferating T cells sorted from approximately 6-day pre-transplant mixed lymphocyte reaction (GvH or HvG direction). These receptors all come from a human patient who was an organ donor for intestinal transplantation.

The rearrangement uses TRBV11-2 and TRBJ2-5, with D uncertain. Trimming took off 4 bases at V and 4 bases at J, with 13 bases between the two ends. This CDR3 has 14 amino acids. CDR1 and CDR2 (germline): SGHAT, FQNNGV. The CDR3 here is CASSSLGKSETQYF. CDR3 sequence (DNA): TGTGCCAGCAGCTCATTAGGGAAGTCAGAGACCCAGTACTTC.

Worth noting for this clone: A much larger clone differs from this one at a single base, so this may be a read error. CDR3 sequence (DNA): TGTGCCAGCAGCTTTGGACAGGGCACTGAAGCTTTCTTT. Encoded protein: CASSFGQGTEAFF. The chain combines TRBV11-2 with TRBJ1-1, with 8 bases lining up with TRBD1. The CDR3 runs to 13 residues. V gave up 3 bases and J gave up 4 bases; unmatched junction bases: 1. The germline gives CDR1 SGHAT, CDR2 FQNNGV.

CDR3 protein: CASSLAGFFTGELFF. The CDR3 DNA is TGTGCCAGCAGCTTGGCTGGGTTTTTCACCGGGGAGCTGTTTTTT. The genes are TRBV5-4 and TRBJ2-2; no clear D gene. The CDR3 contains 15 residues. The V and J ends lost 0 bases and 4 bases respectively, with 10 bases between them. CDR1 and CDR2 from the germline V gene are SGHNT and YYREEE (reference sequence).

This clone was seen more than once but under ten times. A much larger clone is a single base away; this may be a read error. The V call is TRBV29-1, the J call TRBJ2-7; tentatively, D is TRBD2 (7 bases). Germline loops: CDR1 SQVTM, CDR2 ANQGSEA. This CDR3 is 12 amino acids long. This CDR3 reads CRVEEGGAEQYF. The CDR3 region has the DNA TGCCGCGTTGAAGAGGGGGGGGCCGAGCAGTACTTC.

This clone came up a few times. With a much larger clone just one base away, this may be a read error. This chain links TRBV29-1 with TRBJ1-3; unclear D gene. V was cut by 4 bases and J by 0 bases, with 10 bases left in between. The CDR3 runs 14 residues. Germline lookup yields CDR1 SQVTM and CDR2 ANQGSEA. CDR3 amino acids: CSVAGCSSGNTIYF. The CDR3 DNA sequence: TGCAGCGTTGCCGGATGCAGCTCTGGAAACACCATATATTTT.

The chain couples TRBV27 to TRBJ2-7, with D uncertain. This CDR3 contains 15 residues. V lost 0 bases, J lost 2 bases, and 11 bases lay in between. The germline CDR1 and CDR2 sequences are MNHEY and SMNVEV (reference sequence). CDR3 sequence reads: CASSLSGGTTYEQYF. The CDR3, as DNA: TGTGCCAGCAGTTTATCAGGCGGTACCACCTACGAGCAGTACTTC.

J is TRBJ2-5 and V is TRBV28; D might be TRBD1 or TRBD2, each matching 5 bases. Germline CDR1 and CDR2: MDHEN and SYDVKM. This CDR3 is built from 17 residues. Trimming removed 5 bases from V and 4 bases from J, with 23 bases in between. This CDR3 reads CASSRPQGWRLGETQYF. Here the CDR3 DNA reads TGTGCCAGCAGTCGACCTCAGGGTTGGAGGCTTGGAGAGACCCAGTACTTC.

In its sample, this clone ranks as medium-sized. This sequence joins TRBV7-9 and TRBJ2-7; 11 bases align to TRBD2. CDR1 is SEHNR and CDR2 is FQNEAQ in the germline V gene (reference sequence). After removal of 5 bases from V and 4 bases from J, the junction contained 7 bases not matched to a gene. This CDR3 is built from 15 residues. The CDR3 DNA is TGTGCCAGCAGCGCGACTAGCGGGAATGTGTACGAGCAGTACTTC. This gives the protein CASSATSGNVYEQYF.

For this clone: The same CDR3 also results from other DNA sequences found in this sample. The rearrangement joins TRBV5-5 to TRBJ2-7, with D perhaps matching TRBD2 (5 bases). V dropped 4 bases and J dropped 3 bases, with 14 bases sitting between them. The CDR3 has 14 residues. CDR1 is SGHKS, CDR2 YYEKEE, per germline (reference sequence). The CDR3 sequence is CASSPSEGYYEQYF. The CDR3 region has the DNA TGTGCCAGCAGCCCGAGTGAGGGTTACTACGAGCAGTACTTC.

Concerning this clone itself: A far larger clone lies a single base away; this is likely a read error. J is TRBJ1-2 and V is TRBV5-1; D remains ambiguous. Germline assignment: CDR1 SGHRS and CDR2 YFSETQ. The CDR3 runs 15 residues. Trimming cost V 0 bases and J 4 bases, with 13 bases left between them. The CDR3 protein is CASSLAPSFGYGYTF. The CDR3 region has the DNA TGCGCCAGCAGCTTGGCCCCCTCATTTGGCTATGGCTACACCTTC. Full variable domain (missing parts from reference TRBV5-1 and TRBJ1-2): KAGVTQTPRYLIKTRGQQVTLSCSPISGHRSVSWYQQTPGQGLQFLFEYFSETQRNKGNFPGRFSGRQFSNSRSEMNVSTLELGDSALYLCASSLAPSFGYGYTFGSGTRLTVV.

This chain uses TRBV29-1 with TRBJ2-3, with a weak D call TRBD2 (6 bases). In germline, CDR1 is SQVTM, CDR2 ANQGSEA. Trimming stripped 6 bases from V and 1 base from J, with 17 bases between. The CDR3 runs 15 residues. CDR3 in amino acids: CSVAPRERGTDTQYF. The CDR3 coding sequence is TGCAGCGTCGCACCCCGGGAGAGGGGCACAGATACGCAGTATTTT.

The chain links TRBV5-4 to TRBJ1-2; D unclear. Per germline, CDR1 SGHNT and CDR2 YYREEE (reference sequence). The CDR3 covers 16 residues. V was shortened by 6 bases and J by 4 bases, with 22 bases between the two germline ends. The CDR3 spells CASNGHLPGKTYGYTF. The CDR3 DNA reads TGTGCCAGCAATGGGCACCTACCAGGAAAGACCTATGGCTACACCTTC.

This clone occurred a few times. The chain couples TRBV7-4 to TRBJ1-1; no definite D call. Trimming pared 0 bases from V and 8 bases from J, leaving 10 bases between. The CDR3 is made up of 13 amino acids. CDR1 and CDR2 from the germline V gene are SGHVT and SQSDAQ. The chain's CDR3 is CASSLAQRPEAFF. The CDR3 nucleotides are TGTGCCAGCAGCTTAGCGCAGAGGCCAGAAGCTTTCTTT.

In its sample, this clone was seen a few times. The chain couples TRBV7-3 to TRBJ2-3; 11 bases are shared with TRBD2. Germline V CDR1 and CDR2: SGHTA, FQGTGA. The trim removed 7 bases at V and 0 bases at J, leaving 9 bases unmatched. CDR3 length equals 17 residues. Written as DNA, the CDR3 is TGTGCCAGCAACCTGCCTAGCGGGGGGCAGAGCACAGATACGCAGTATTTT. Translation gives CASNLPSGGQSTDTQYF. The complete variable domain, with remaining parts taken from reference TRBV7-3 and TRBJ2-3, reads GAGVSQTPSNKVTEKGKYVELRCDPISGHTALYWYRQSLGQGPEFLIYFQGTGAADDSGLPNDRFFAVRPEGSVSTLKIQRTERGDSAVYLCASNLPSGGQSTDTQYFGPGTRLTVL.

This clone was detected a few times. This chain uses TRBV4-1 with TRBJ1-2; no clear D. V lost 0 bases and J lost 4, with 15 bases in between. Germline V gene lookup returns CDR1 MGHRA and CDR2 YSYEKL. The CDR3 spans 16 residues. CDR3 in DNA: TGCGCCAGCAGCCAAGAACTTCGTCCCGGATTCTATGGCTACACCTTC. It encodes CASSQELRPGFYGYTF.

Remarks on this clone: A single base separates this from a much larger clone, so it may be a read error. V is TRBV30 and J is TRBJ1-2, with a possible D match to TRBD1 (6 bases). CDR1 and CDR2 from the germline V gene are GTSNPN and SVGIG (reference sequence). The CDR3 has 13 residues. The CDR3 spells CAGRGGGARGYTF. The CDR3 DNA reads TGTGCCGGGAGGGGAGGGGGGGCGCGGGGCTACACCTTC.

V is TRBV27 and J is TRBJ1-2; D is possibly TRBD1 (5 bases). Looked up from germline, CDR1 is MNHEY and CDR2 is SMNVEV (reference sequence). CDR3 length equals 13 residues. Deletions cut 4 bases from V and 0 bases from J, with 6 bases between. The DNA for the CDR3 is TGTGCCAGCAGTTCGACAGCTAACTATGGCTACACCTTC. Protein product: CASSSTANYGYTF.

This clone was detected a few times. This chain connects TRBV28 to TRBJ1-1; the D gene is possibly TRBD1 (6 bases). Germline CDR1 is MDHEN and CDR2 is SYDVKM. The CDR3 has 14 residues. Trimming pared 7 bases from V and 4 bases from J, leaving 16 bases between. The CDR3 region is CASNFGGEPTEAFF. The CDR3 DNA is TGTGCCAGCAACTTCGGGGGCGAACCCACTGAAGCTTTCTTT.

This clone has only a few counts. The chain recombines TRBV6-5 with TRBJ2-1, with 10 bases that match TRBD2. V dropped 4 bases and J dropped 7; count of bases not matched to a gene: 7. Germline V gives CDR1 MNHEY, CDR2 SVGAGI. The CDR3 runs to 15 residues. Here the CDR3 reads CASSLGLAGVNEQFF. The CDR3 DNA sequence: TGTGCCAGCAGTTTGGGGCTAGCGGGAGTAAATGAGCAGTTCTTC.

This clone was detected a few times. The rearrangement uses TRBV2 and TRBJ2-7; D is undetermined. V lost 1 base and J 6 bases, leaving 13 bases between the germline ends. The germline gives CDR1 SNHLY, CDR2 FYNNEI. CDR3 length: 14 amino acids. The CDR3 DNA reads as TGTGCCAGCAGTGAAGGAGCGAGGTTTGCCGAGCAGTACTTC. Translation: CASSEGARFAEQYF.

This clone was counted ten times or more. The CDR3 loop is CASSLGGGYGGYTF. The CDR3 nucleotides read TGTGCCAGCAGCTTGGGGGGCGGGTACGGTGGCTACACCTTC. The V and J genes are TRBV5-4 and TRBJ1-2, with D possibly being TRBD1 (5 bases). The V end lost 0 bases, the J end lost 7 bases, and 13 bases lay between the germline ends. Looked up from germline, CDR1 is SGHNT and CDR2 is YYREEE (reference sequence). The CDR3 has 14 amino acids. Drawing the rest from reference TRBV5-4 and TRBJ1-2, the complete variable domain is ETGVTQSPTHLIKTRGQQVTLRCSSQSGHNTVSWYQQALGQGPQFIFQYYREEENGRGNFPPRFSGLQFPNYSSELNVNALELDDSALYLCASSLGGGYGGYTFGSGTRLTVV.

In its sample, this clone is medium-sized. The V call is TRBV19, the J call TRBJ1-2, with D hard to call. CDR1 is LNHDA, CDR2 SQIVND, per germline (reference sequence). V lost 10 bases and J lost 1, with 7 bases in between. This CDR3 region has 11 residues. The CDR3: CATDNNYGYTF. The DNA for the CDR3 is TGTGCCACCGACAATAACTATGGCTACACCTTC.

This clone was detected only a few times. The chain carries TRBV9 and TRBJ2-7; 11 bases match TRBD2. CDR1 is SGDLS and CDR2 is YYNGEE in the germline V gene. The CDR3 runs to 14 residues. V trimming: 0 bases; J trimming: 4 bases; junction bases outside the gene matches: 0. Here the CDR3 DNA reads TGTGCCAGCAGCGTAGGACTAGCGGGGTACGAGCAGTACTTC. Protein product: CASSVGLAGYEQYF.

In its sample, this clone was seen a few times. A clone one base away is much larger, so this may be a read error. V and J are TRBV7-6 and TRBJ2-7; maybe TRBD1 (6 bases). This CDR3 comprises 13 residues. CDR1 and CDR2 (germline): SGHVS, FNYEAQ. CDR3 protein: CASSSAQGYGQYF. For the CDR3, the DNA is TGTGCCAGCAGCTCCGCCCAGGGGTACGGGCAGTACTTC.

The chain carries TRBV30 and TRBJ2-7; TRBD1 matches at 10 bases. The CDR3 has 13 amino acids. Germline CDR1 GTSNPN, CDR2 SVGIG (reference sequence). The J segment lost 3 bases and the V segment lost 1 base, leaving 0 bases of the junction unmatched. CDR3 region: CAWSGTGGYEQYF. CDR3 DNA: TGTGCCTGGAGTGGGACAGGGGGCTACGAGCAGTACTTC.

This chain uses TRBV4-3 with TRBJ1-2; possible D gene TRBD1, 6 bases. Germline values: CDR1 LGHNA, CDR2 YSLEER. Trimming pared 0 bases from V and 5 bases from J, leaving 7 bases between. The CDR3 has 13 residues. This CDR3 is CASSQDRGYGYTF. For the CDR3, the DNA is TGCGCCAGCAGCCAAGACAGGGGTTATGGCTACACCTTC.

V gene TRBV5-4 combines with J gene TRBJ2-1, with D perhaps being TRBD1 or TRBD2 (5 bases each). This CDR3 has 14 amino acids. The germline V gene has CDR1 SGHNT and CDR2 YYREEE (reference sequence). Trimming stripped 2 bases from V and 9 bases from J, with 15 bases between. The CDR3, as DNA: TGTGCCAGCAGCTTCTATGGGGGAGCCGGTGAGCAGTTCTTC. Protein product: CASSFYGGAGEQFF.

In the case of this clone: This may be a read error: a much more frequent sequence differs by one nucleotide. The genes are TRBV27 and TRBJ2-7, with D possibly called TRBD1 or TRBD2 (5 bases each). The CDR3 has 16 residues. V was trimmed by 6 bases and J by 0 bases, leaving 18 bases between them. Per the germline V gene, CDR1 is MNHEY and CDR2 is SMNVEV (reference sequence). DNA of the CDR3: TGTGCCAGCAGCAGAGGGACCGGGTCAGGCTCCTACGAGCAGTACTTC. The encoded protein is CASSRGTGSGSYEQYF.